The clone carrying this T cell receptor beta chain was observed a handful of times. This record belongs to a study of patients and donors after allogeneic stem cell transplantation. TCRdb re-called the RT-PCR reads with MiXCR, one entry per CDR3 protein. Among approximately 200,000 distinct CDR3 sequences, about 14% were seen once, and the ten largest hold 9.5% to 13%. This CDR3 contains 14 residues. Germline CDR1 is SGHTA and CDR2 is FQGTGA. V was trimmed by 5 bases and J by 6 bases, leaving 11 bases between them. The clonotype was recovered from a human donor who was either an allogeneic HSCT recipient or a stem cell or donor lymphocyte infusion donor (not recorded which). It is not recorded whose cells these are; they may come from a transplant donor. What was sequenced was blood, either unsorted or a sorted T cell fraction (not recorded which). J is TRBJ1-6 and V is TRBV7-3; tentatively, D is TRBD1 (6 bases). This CDR3 is CASSLQGPNSPLHF. CDR3 DNA sequence: TGTGCCAGCAGCCTACAGGGTCCTAATTCACCCCTCCACTTT.